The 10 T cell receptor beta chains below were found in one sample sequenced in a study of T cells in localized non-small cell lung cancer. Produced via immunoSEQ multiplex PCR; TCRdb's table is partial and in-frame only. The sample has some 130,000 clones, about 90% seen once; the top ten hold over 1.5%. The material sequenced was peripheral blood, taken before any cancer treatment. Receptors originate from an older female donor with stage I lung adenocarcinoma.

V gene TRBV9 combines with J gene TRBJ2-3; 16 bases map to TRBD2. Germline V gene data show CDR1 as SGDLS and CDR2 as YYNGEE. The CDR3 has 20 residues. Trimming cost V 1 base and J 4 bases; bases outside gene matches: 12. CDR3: CASSVSLPGLAGGGSDTQYF. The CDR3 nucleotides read TGTGCCAGCAGCGTATCCTTACCGGGACTAGCGGGAGGGGGGTCAGATACGCAGTATTTT. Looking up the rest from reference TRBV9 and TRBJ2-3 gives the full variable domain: DSGVTQTPKHLITATGQRVTLRCSPRSGDLSVYWYQQSLDQGLQFLIQYYNGEERAKGNILERFSAQQFPDLHSELNLSSLELGDSALYFCASSVSLPGLAGGGSDTQYFGPGTRLTVL.

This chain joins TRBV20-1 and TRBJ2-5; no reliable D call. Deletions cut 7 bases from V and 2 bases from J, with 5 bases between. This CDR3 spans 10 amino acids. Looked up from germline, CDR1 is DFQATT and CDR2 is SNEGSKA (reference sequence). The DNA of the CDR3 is TGCAGTGGGGTACAAGAGACCCAGTACTTC. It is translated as CSGVQETQYF.

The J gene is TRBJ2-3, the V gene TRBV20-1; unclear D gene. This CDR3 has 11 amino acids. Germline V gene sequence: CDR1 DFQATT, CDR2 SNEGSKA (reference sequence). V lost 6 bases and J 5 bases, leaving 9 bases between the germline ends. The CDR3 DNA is TGCAGTGCCGGTTTTGGAGATACGCAGTATTTT. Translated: CSAGFGDTQYF.

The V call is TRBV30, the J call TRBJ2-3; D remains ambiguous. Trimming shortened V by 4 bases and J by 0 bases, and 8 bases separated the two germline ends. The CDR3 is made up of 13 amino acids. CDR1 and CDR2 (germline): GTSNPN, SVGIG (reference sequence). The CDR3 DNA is TGTGCCTGGACCGAAGCTAGCACAGATACGCAGTATTTT. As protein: CAWTEASTDTQYF.

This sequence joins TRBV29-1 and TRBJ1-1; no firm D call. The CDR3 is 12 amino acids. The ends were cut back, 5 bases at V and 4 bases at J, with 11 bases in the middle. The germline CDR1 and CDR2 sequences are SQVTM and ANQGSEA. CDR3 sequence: CSVWEVGTEAFF. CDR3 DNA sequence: TGCAGCGTTTGGGAGGTAGGCACTGAAGCTTTCTTT. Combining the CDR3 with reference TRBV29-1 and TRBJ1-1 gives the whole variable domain SAVISQKPSRDICQRGTSLTIQCQVDSQVTMMFWYRQQPGQSLTLIATANQGSEATYESGFVIDKFPISRPNLTFSTLTVSNMSPEDSSIYLCSVWEVGTEAFFGQGTRLTVV.

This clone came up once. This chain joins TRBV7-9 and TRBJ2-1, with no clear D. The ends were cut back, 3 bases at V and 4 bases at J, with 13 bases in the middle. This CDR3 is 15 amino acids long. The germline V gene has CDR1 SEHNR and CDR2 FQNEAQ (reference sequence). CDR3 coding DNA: TGTGCCAGCAGCTTCTCCCGCCCCCCGTACAATGAGCAGTTCTTC. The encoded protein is CASSFSRPPYNEQFF.

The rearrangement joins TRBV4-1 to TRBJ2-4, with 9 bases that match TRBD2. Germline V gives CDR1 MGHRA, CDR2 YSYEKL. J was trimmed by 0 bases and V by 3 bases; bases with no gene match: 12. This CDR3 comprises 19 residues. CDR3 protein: CASSHETSGSELAKNIQYF. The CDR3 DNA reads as TGCGCCAGCAGCCACGAGACTAGCGGATCTGAACTAGCCAAAAACATTCAGTACTTC.

The CDR3 loop is CASNPREQETQYF. The CDR3 DNA reads TGTGCCAGCAACCCTAGAGAACAAGAGACCCAGTACTTC. The chain joins TRBV5-4 to TRBJ2-5; no reliable D call. The CDR3 length is 13 residues. The V and J ends lost 6 bases and 2 bases respectively, with 11 bases between them. Germline lookup yields CDR1 SGHNT and CDR2 YYREEE (reference sequence).

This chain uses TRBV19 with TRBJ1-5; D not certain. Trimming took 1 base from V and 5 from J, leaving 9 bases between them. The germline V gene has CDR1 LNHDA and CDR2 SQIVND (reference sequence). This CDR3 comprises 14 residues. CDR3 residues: CASSIGQNYQPQHF. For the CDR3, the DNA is TGTGCCAGTAGTATAGGGCAGAATTATCAGCCCCAGCATTTT.

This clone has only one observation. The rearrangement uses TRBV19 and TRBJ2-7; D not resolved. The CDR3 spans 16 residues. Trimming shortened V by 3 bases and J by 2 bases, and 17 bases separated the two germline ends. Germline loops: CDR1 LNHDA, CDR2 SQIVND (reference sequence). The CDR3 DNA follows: TGTGCCAGTAGTATCGAGTTTTTGGGTGGAACCTACGAGCAGTACTTC. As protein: CASSIEFLGGTYEQYF.